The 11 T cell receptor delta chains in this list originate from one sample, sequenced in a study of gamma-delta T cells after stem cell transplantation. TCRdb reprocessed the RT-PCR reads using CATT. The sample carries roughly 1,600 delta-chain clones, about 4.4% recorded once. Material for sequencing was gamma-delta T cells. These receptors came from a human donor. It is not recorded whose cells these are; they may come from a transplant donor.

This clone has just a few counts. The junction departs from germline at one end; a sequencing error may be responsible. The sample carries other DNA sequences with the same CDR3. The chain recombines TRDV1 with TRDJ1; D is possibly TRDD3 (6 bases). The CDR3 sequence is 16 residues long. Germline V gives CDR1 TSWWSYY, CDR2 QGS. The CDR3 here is CALGELWGSGTDKLIF. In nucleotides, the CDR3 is TGTGCTCTCGGGGAACTCTGGGGATCGGGCACCGATAAACTCATCTTT.

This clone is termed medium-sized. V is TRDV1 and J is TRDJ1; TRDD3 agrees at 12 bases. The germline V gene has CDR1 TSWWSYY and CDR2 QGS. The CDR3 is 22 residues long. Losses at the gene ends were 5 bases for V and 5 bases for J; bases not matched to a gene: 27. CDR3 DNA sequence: TGTGCTCTTGGGATCCCGGGTTCCCACTACGTGCACTGGGGGATACAAACAGATAAACTCATCTTT. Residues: CALGIPGSHYVHWGIQTDKLIF.

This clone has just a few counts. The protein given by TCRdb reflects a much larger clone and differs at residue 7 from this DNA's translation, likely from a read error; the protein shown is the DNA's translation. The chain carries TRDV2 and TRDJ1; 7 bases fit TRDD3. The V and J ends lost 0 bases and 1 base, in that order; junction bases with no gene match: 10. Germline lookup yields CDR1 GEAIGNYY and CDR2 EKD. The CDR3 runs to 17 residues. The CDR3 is CACDTLFPTGATDKLIF. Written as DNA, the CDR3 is TGTGCCTGTGACACCCTCTTCCCCACTGGGGCCACCGATAAACTCATCTTT.

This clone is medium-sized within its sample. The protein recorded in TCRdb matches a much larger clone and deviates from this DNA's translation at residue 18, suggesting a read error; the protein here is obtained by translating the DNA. The CDR3 reads CALGDPGPFLPWGPNFTVQLFF. DNA for the CDR3: TGTGCTCTTGGGGACCCCGGCCCCTTCCTACCCTGGGGGCCCAATTTTACAGTACAACTCTTCTTT. V and J are TRDV1 and TRDJ2; 9 bases fit TRDD2. Germline CDR1 reads TSWWSYY; CDR2 reads QGS. The CDR3 length is 22 residues.

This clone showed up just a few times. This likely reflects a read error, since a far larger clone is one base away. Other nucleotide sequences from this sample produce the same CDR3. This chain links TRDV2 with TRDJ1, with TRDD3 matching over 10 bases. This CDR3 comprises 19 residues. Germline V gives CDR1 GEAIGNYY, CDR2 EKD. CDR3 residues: CACDTVLRTGGLYTDKLIF. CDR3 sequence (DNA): TGTGCCTGCGACACCGTTTTGCGTACTGGGGGATTATACACCGATAAACTCATCTTT.

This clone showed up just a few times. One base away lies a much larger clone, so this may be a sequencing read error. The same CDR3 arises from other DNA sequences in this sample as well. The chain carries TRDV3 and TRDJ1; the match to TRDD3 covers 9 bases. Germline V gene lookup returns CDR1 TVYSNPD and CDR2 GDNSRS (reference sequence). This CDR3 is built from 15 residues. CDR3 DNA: TGCGCCTTTCTGTACTGGGGGACCTGGTCCGATAAACTCATCTTT. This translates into CAFLYWGTWSDKLIF.

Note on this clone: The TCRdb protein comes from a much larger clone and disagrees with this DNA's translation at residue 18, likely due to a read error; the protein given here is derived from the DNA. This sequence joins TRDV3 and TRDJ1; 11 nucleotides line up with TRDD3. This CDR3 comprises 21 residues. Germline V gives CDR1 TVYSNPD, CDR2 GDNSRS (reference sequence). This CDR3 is CAFTLFRLGDTHALYTDNLIF. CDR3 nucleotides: TGTGCCTTTACCCTCTTCCGGCTGGGGGATACCCACGCGTTGTACACCGATAATCTCATCTTT.

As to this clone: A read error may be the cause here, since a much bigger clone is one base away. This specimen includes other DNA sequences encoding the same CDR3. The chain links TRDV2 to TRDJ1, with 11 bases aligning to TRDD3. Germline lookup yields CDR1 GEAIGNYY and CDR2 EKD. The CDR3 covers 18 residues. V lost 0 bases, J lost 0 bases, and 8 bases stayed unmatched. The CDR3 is CACDTIVLGDTHTDKLIF. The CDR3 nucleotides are TGTGCCTGTGACACCATCGTGCTGGGGGATACCCACACCGATAAACTCATCTTT.

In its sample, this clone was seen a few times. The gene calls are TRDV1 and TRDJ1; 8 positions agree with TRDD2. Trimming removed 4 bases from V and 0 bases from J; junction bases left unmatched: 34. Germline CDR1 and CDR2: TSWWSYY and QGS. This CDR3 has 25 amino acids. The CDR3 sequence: CALGGETPLFFLRGGGPQYTDKLIF. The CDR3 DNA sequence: TGTGCTCTTGGGGGTGAAACACCGTTATTCTTCCTACGGGGTGGGGGTCCTCAGTACACCGATAAACTCATCTTT.

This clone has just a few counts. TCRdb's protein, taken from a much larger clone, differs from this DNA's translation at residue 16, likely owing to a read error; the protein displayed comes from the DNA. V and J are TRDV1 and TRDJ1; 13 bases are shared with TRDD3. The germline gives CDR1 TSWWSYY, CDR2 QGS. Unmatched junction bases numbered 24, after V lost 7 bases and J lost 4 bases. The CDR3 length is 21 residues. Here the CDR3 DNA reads TGTGCTCTTGTCCCCCCCTTCCTACTAGTCACTGGGGGATACGGCTGCGATAAACTCATCTTT. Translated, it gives CALVPPFLLVTGGYGCDKLIF.

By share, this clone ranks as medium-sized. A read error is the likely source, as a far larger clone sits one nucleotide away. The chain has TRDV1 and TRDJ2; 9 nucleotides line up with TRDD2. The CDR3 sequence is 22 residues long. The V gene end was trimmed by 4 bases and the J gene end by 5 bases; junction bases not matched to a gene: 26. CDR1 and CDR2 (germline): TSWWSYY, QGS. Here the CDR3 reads CALGGPGPFLPWGPNFTAQLFF. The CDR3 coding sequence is TGTGCTCTTGGGGGCCCCGGCCCCTTCCTACCCTGGGGGCCCAATTTTACAGCACAACTCTTCTTT.